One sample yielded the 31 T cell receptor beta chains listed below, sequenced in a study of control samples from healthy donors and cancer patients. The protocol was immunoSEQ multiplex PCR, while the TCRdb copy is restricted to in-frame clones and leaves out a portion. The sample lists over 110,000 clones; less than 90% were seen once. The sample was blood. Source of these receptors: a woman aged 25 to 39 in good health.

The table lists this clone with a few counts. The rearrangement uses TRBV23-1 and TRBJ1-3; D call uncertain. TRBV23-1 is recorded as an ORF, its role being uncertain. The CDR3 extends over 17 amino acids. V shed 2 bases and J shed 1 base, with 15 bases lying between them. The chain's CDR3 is CASSQKCTSPSGNTIYF. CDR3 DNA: TGCGCCAGCAGTCAAAAGTGTACCTCTCCATCTGGAAACACCATATATTTT.

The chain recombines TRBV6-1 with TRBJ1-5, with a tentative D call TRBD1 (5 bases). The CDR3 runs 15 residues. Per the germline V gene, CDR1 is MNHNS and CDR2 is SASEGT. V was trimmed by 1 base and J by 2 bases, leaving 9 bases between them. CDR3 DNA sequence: TGTGCCAGCAGTGAAGATACAGGCCGCAATCAGCCCCAGCATTTT. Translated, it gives CASSEDTGRNQPQHF.

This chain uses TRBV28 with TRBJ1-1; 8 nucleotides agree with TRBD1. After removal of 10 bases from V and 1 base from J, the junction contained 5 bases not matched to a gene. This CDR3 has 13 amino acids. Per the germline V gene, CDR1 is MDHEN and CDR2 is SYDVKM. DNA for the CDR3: TGTGCCACAACAACAGGGGGGAACACTGAAGCTTTCTTT. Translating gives CATTTGGNTEAFF.

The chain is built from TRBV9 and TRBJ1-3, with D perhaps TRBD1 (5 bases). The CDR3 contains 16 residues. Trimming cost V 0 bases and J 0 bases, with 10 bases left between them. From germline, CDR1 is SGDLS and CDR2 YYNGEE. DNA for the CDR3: TGTGCCAGCAGCGTAGATTGGGGGGTCTCTGGAAACACCATATATTTT. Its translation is CASSVDWGVSGNTIYF.

The chain's CDR3 is CASALMVAGDNEQFF. For the CDR3, the DNA is TGCGCCAGCGCGCTAATGGTAGCGGGGGACAATGAGCAGTTCTTC. This sequence joins TRBV5-1 and TRBJ2-1; the match to TRBD2 covers 9 bases. In germline, CDR1 is SGHRS, CDR2 YFSETQ. V lost 7 bases, J lost 5 bases, and 10 bases stayed unmatched. The CDR3 sequence is 15 residues long.

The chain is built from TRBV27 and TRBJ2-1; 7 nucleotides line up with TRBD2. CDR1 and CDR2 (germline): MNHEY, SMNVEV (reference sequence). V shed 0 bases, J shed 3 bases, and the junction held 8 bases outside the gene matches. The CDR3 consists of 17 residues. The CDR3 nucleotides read TGTGCCAGCAGTTTATCTTGGCCTAGCGGTTACTACAATGAGCAGTTCTTC. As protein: CASSLSWPSGYYNEQFF.

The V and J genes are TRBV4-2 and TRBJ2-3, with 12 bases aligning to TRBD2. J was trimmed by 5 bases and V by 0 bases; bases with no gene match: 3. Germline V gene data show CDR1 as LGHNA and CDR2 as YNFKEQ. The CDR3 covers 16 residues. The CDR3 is CASSQDWTSGVDTQYF. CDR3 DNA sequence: TGTGCCAGCAGCCAAGATTGGACTAGCGGGGTAGATACGCAGTATTTT.

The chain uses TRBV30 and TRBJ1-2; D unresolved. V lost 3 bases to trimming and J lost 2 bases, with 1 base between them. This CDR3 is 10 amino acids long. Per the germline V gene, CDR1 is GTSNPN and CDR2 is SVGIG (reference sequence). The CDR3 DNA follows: TGTGCCTGGAGAAACTATGGCTACACCTTC. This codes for CAWRNYGYTF.

As DNA, the CDR3 is TGTGCCAGCAGTCGACGGGAGGGAGGCAATCAGCCCCAGCATTTT. Translated: CASSRREGGNQPQHF. The gene calls are TRBV6-5 and TRBJ1-5; D gene uncertain. Germline V lookup: CDR1 MNHEY, CDR2 SVGAGI. The CDR3 has 15 amino acids. Trimming stripped 5 bases from V and 2 bases from J, with 13 bases between.

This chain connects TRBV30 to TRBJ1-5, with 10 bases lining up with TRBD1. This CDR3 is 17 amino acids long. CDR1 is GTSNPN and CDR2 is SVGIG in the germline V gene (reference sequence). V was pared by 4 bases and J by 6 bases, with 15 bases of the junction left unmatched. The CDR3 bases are TGTGCCTGGATCCCCCGGACAGGGGGGAGGGTTGGTCAGCCCCAGCATTTT. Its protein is CAWIPRTGGRVGQPQHF.

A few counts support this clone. The CDR3 sequence: CASSLAPDRAYEQYF. CDR3 bases: TGTGCCAGCAGCTTAGCCCCGGACAGAGCCTACGAGCAGTACTTC. This chain joins TRBV7-2 and TRBJ2-7, with a weak D call TRBD1 (6 bases). The ends were cut back, 0 bases at V and 2 bases at J, with 11 bases in the middle. The germline gives CDR1 SGHTA, CDR2 FQGNSA. The CDR3 is made up of 15 amino acids.

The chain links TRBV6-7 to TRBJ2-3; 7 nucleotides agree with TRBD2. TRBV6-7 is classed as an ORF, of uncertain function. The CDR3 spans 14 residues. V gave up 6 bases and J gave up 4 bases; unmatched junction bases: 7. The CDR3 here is CASRLSGNPDTQYF. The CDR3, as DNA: TGTGCCAGCAGACTAAGCGGGAACCCAGATACGCAGTATTTT.

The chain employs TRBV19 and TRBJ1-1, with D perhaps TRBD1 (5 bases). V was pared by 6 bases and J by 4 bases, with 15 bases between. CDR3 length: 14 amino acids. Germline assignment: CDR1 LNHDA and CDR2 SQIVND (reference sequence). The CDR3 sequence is CASRALPGGTEAFF. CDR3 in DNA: TGTGCCAGTAGGGCCCTCCCCGGGGGCACTGAAGCTTTCTTT.

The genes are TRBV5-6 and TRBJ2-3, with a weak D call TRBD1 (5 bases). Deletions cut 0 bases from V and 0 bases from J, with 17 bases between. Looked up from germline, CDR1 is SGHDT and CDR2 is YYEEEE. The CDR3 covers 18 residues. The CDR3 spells CASSLEAGLSTSTDTQYF. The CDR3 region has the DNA TGTGCCAGCAGCTTGGAGGCAGGGCTGAGTACCAGCACAGATACGCAGTATTTT.

CDR3 in amino acids: CASSLKANSGTDTQYF. The CDR3 region has the DNA TGTGCCAGCAGCTTGAAGGCAAATAGTGGCACAGATACGCAGTATTTT. The genes are TRBV5-4 and TRBJ2-3; D ambiguous. The V end was cut by 1 base, the J end by 1 base, with 13 bases between. In germline, CDR1 is SGHNT, CDR2 YYREEE (reference sequence). The CDR3 totals 16 residues.

The CDR3 bases are TGTGCCAGCAGCGTAAGACTAGCGGGAGGGCCTGGCGGGGAGCTGTTTTTT. Encoded protein: CASSVRLAGGPGGELFF. The rearrangement links TRBV9 to TRBJ2-2, with 14 bases aligning to TRBD2. J lost 7 bases, V lost 1 base, and 6 bases had no gene match. This CDR3 is built from 17 residues. Germline CDR1 is SGDLS and CDR2 is YYNGEE.

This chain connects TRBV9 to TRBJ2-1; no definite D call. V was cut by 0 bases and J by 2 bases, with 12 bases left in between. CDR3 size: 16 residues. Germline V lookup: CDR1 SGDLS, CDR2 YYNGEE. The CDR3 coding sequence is TGTGCCAGCAGCGTAGACAGCGACCTTACCTACAATGAGCAGTTCTTC. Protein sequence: CASSVDSDLTYNEQFF.

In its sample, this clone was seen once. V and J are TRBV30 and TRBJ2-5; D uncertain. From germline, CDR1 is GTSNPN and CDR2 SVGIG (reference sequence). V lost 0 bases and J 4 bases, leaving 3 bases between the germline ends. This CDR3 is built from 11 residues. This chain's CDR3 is CAWSVSETQYF. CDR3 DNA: TGTGCCTGGAGTGTTTCAGAGACCCAGTACTTC.

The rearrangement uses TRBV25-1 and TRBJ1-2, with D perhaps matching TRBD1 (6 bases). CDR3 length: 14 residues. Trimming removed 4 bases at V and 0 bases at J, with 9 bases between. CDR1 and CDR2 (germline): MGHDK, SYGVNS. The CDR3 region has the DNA TGTGCCAGCAGTGCCCGGACAGCTAACTATGGCTACACCTTC. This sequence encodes CASSARTANYGYTF.

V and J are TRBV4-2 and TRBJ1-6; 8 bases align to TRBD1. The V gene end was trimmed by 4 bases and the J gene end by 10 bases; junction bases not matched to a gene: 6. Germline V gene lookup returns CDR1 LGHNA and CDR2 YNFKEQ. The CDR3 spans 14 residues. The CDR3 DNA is TGTGCCAGCAGCCGCGGACAGGGCGGATCACCCCTCCACTTT. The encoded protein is CASSRGQGGSPLHF.

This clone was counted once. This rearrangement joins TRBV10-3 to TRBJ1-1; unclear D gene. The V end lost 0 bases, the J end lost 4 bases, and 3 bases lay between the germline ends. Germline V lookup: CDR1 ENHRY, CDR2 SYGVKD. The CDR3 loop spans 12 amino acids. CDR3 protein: CAISESPTEAFF. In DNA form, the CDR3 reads TGTGCCATCAGTGAGTCACCCACTGAAGCTTTCTTT.

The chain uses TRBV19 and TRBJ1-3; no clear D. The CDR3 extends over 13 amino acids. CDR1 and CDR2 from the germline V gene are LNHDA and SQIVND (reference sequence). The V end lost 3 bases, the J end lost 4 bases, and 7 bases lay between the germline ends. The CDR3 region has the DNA TGTGCCAGTAGTATCTTGCGGGGAAACACCATATATTTT. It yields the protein CASSILRGNTIYF.

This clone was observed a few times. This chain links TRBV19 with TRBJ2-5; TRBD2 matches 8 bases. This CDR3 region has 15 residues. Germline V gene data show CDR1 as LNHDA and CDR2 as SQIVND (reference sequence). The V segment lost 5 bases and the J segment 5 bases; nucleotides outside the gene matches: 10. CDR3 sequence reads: CASSLDSGIGETQYF. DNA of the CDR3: TGTGCCAGTAGTTTGGATAGCGGGATAGGGGAGACCCAGTACTTC.

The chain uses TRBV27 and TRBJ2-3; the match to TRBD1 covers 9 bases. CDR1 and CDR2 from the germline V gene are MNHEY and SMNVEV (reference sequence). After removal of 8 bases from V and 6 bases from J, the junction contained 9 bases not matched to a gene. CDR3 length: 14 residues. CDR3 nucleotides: TGTGCCAGCGGCCGGGACAGGGCGTCCGATACGCAGTATTTT. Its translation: CASGRDRASDTQYF.

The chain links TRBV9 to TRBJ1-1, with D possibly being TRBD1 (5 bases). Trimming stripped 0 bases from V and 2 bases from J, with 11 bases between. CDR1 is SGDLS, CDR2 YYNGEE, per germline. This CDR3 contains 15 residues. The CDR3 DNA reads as TGTGCCAGCAGCGTAGCGGGGGGGACCAACACTGAAGCTTTCTTT. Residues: CASSVAGGTNTEAFF.

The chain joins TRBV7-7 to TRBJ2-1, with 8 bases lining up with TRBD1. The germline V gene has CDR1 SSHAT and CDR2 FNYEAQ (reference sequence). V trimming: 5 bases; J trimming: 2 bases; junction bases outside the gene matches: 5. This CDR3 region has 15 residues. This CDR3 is CASSVRQGPYNEQFF. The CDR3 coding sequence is TGTGCCAGCAGCGTAAGACAGGGGCCCTACAATGAGCAGTTCTTC. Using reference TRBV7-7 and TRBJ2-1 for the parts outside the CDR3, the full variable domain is GAGVSQSPRYKVTKRGQDVTLRCDPISSHATLYWYQQALGQGPEFLTYFNYEAQPDKSGLPSDRFSAERPEGSISTLTIQRTEQRDSAMYRCASSVRQGPYNEQFFGPGTRLTVL.

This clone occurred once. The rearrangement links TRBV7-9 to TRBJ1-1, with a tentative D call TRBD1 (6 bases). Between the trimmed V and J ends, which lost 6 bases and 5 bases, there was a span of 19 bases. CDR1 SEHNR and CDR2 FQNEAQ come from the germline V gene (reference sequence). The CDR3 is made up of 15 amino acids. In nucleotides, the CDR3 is TGTGCCAGCAGTCCAGGGAGTACAGGGACGACTGAAGCTTTCTTT. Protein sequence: CASSPGSTGTTEAFF. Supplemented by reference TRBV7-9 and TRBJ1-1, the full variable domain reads DTGVSQNPRHKITKRGQNVTFRCDPISEHNRLYWYRQTLGQGPEFLTYFQNEAQLEKSRLLSDRFSAERPKGSFSTLEIQRTEQGDSAMYLCASSPGSTGTTEAFFGQGTRLTVV.

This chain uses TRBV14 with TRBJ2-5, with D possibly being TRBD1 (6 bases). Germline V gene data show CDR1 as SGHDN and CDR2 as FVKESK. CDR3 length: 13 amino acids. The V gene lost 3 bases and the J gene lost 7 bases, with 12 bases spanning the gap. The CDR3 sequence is CASSHGTLTTQYF. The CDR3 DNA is TGTGCCAGCAGCCACGGGACACTGACGACCCAGTACTTC.

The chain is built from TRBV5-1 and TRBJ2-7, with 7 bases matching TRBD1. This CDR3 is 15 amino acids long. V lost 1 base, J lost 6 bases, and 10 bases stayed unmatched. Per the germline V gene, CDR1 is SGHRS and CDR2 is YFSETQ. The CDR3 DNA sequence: TGCGCCAGCAGCTTGTGGGGGACAGTAGTTGGCGAGCAGTACTTC. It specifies CASSLWGTVVGEQYF.

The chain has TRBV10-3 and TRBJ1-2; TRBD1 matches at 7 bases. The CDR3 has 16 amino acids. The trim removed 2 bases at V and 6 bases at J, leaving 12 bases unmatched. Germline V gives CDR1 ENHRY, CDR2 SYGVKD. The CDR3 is CAISERGAETGDGYTF. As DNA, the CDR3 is TGTGCCATCAGTGAGCGAGGGGCCGAAACAGGGGATGGCTACACCTTC.

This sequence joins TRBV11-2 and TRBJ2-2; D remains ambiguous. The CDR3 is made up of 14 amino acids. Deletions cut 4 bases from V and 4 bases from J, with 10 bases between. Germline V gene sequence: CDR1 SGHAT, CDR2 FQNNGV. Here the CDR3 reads CASSYLEITGELFF. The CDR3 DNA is TGTGCCAGCAGCTACCTAGAGATCACCGGGGAGCTGTTTTTT.